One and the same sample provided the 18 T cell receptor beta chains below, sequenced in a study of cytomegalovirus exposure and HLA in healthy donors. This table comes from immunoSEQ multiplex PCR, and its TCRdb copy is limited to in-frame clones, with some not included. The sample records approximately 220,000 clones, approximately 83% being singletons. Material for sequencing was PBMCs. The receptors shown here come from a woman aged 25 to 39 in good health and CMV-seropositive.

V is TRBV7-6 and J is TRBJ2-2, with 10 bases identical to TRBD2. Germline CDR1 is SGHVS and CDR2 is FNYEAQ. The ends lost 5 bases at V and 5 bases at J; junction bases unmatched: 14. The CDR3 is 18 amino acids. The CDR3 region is CASSPQSGLAGETGELFF. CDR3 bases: TGTGCCAGCAGCCCACAATCTGGGCTAGCGGGAGAGACCGGGGAGCTGTTTTTT.

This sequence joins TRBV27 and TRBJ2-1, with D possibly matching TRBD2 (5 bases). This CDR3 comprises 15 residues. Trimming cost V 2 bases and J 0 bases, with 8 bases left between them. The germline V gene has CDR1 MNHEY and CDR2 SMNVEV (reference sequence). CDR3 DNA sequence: TGTGCCAGCAGTTTAAAAGCGGTCTCCTACAATGAGCAGTTCTTC. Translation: CASSLKAVSYNEQFF.

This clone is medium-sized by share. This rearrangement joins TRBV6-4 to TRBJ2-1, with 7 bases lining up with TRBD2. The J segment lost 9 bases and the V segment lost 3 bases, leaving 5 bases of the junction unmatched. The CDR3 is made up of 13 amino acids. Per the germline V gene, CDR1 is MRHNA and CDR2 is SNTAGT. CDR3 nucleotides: TGTGCCAGCAGTGAGCTAGCGGAGGGTGAGCAGTTCTTC. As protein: CASSELAEGEQFF.

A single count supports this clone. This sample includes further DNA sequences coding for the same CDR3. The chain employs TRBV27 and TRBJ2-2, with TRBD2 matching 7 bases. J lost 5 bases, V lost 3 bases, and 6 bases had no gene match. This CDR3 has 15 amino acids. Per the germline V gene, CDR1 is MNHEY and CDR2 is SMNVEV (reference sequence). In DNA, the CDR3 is TGTGCCAGCAGTTTCCGCGGGAGAGATACCGGGGAGCTGTTTTTT. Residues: CASSFRGRDTGELFF.

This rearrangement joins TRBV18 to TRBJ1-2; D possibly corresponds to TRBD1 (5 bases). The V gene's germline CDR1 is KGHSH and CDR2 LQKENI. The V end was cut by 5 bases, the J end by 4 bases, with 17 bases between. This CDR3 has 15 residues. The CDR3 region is CASSGDLSPIYGYTF. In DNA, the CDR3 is TGTGCCAGCTCAGGGGACCTTAGCCCGATCTATGGCTACACCTTC.

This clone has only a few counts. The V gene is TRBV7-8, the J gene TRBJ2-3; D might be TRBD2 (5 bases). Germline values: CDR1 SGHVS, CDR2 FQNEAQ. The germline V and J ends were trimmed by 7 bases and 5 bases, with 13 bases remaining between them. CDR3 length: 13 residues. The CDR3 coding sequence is TGTGCCAGCACCATCTCGGAGGTAGATACGCAGTATTTT. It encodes CASTISEVDTQYF.

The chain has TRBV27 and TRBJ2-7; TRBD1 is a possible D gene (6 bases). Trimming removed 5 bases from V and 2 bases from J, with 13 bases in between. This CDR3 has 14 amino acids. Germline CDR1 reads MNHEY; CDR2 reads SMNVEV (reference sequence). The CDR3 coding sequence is TGTGCCAGCAGTGCTACAGGGCCCACCTACGAGCAGTACTTC. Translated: CASSATGPTYEQYF.

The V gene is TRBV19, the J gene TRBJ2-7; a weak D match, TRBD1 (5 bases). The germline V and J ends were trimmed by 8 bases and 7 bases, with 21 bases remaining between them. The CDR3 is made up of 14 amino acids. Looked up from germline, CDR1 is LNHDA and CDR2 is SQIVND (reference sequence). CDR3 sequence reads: CASGAFGRSEEQYF. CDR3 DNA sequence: TGTGCCAGTGGGGCCTTCGGCCGTTCGGAAGAGCAGTACTTC.

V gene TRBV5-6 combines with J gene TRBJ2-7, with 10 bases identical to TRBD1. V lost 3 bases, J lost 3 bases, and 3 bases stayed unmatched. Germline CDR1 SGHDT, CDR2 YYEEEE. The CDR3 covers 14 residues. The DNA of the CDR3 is TGTGCCAGCAGCTCGGGGACAGGGGACTACGAGCAGTACTTC. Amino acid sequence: CASSSGTGDYEQYF.

CDR3 sequence: CASSVSLGADEKLFF. Written as DNA, the CDR3 is TGTGCCAGCAGCGTTTCACTGGGGGCGGATGAAAAACTGTTTTTT. The V call is TRBV9, the J call TRBJ1-4, with TRBD1 as a possible D gene (6 bases). The CDR3 length is 15 residues. Trimming took 2 bases from V and 6 from J, leaving 14 bases between them. Germline V gives CDR1 SGDLS, CDR2 YYNGEE.

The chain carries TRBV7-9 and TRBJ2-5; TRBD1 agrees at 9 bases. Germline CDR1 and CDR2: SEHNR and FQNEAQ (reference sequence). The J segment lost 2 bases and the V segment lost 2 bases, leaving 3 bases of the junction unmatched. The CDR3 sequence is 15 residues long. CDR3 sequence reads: CASSLPTGGQETQYF. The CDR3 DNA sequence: TGTGCCAGCAGCTTACCGACAGGGGGACAAGAGACCCAGTACTTC. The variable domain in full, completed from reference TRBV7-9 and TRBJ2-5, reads DTGVSQNPRHKITKRGQNVTFRCDPISEHNRLYWYRQTLGQGPEFLTYFQNEAQLEKSRLLSDRFSAERPKGSFSTLEIQRTEQGDSAMYLCASSLPTGGQETQYFGPGTRLLVL.

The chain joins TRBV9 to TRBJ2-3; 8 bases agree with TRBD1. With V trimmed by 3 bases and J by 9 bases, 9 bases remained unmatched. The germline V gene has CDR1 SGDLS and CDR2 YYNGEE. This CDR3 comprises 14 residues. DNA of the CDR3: TGTGCCAGCAGCGAGACAGGGGAGTTGGTGACGCAGTATTTT. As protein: CASSETGELVTQYF.

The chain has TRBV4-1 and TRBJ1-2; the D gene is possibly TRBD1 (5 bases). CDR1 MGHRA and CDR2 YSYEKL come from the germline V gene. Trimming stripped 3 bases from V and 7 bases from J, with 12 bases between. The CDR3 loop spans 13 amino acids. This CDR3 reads CASSQGGTSGYTF. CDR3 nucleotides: TGCGCCAGCAGCCAGGGGGGGACGAGTGGCTACACCTTC.

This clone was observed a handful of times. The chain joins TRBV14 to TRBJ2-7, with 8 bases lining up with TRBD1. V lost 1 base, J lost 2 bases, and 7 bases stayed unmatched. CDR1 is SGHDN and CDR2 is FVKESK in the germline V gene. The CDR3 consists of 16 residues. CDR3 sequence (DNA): TGTGCCAGCAGCCAAGGACCACAGGGGGGCCCCTACGAGCAGTACTTC. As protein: CASSQGPQGGPYEQYF. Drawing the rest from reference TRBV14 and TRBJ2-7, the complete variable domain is EAGVTQFPSHSVIEKGQTVTLRCDPISGHDNLYWYRRVMGKEIKFLLHFVKESKQDESGMPNNRFLAERTGGTYSTLKVQPAELEDSGVYFCASSQGPQGGPYEQYFGPGTRLTVT.

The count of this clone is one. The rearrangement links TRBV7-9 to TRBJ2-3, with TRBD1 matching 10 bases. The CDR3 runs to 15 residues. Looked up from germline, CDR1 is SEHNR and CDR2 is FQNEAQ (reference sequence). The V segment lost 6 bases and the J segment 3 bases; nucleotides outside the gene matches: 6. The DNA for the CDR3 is TGTGCCAGCAGTTGGCGGGGACAGGGGACAGATACGCAGTATTTT. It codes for CASSWRGQGTDTQYF.

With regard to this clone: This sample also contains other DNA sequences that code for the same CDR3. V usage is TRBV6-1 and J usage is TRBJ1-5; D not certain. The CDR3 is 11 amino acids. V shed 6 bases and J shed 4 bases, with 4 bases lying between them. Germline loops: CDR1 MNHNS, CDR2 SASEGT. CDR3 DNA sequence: TGTGCCAGCAGCCTTAATCAGCCCCAGCATTTT. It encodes CASSLNQPQHF.

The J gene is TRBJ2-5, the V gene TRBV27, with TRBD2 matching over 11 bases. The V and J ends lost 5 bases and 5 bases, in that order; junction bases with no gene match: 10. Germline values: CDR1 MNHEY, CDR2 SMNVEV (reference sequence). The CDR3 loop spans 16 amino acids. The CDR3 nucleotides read TGTGCCAGCAGTAAATTAAGGACTAGCGGGCGGGAGACCCAGTACTTC. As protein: CASSKLRTSGRETQYF.

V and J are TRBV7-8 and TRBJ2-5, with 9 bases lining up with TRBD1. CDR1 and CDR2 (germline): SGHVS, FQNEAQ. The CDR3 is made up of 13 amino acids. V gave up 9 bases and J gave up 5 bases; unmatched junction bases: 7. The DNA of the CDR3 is TGTGCCAGTACACAGGGGGCTCGGGAGACCCAGTACTTC. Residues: CASTQGARETQYF.